This section outlines one T cell receptor beta chain sequence together with its context. This PCR relied on a set of 60 Vbeta primers and 13 Jbeta primers. The protocol was immunoSEQ multiplex PCR, while the TCRdb copy is restricted to in-frame clones and leaves out a portion. The table records approximately 140,000 clones, about 61% of them present only once. Germline V lookup: CDR1 LGHNA, CDR2 YSLEER. This CDR3 is built from 14 residues. Deletions cut 1 base from V and 3 bases from J, with 9 bases between. The sample comes from a study of cytomegalovirus exposure and HLA in healthy donors. The clonotype originates from a male donor in good health and CMV-seronegative. The J gene is TRBJ2-5, the V gene TRBV4-3; possibly TRBD1 for D (5 bases). The material sequenced was PBMCs. The chain's CDR3 is CASSQGQGEETQYF. The CDR3 bases are TGCGCCAGCAGCCAAGGTCAGGGCGAAGAGACCCAGTACTTC.